One T cell receptor (beta chain) is described in this entry. These data are taken from a study of T cell responses to AZD1222 COVID-19 vaccine. V lost 0 bases, J lost 1 base, and 10 bases lay in between. This CDR3 has 16 residues. In germline, CDR1 is MNHEY, CDR2 SVGEGT. The table came from immunoSEQ multiplex PCR; TCRdb's copy has only in-frame clones and leaves some out. The sample has approximately 100,000 clones; around 90% are singletons. The clonotype originates from an adult who received the AZD1222 COVID-19 vaccine. Sequenced material: peripheral blood, taken 28 days after the second AZD1222 dose. The rearrangement links TRBV6-2 or TRBV6-3 to TRBJ1-5; tentatively, D is TRBD1 (6 bases). CDR3 DNA: TGTGCCAGCAGTTACTCGGGGGCCCCCAGCAATCAGCCCCAGCATTTT. Translating it yields CASSYSGAPSNQPQHF.